This T cell receptor beta chain appears in the sequencing data of a study of shared clonotypes between healthy human individuals. Findings of the study overall: Depth was large, yet rarefaction showed that sorted-subset sequencing was incomplete.

Each replicate PCR on the sorted subsets used 200 to 250 ng DNA (around 30,000 T cell genomes). The protocol was immunoSEQ multiplex PCR, while the TCRdb copy is restricted to in-frame clones and leaves out a portion. The data contain about 2 million clones, approximately 94% of them singletons. The CDR3 is 15 amino acids. The germline gives CDR1 LGHNA, CDR2 YSLEER. Trimming removed 0 bases from V and 6 bases from J; junction bases left unmatched: 7. Remarks on this clone: Its antigen remains unknown.

Only CD45RO-negative cells positively selected for CCR7 counted as naive CD8 cells, so terminally differentiated effector memory CD45RA+ cells were excluded. The chain links TRBV4-3 to TRBJ1-2, with 7 bases that match TRBD1. The sample taken for sequencing was naive CD8+ T cells sorted from blood. The receptor's source is a man between 18 and 35 years old in good health. The CDR3: CASSQDWMDRNGYTF. The CDR3 nucleotides read TGCGCCAGCAGCCAAGATTGGATGGACAGGAATGGCTACACCTTC.